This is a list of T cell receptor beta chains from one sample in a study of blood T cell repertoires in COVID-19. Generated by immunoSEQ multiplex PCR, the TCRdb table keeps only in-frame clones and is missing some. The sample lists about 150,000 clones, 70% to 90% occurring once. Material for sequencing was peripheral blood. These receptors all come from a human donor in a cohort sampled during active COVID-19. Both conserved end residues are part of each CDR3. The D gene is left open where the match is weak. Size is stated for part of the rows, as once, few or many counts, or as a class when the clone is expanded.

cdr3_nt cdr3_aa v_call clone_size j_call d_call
TGTGCCACCAGTGGTTCGGGGCGGGGGAACACTGAAGCTTTCTTT CATSGSGRGNTEAFF TRBV24-1 few TRBJ1-1 -
TGCGCCAGCAGCGATCCCCGGCGGGGTGAGCAGTTCTTC CASSDPRRGEQFF TRBV5-1 - TRBJ2-1 -
TGTGCCAGCAGCTCCCAGGGGGACAATGAGCAGTTCTTC CASSSQGDNEQFF TRBV28 - TRBJ2-1 TRBD1
TGTGCCTGGAGCGGGTTGAACACTGAAGCTTTCTTT CAWSGLNTEAFF TRBV30 - TRBJ1-1 -
TGTGCCAGCAGTTCCCTGGAGTCGGGCGGGGAGCTGTTTTTT CASSSLESGGELFF TRBV27 - TRBJ2-2 -
TGTGCCAGTAGCCCAGACAGGGTCCAGCCCCAGCATTTT CASSPDRVQPQHF TRBV19 - TRBJ1-5 TRBD1
TGTGCCAGCAGCCAACGGTTAGCCGGGACAGGGTTCTCTGGGGCCAACGTCCTGACTTTC CASSQRLAGTGFSGANVLTF TRBV14 - TRBJ2-6 TRBD1
TGCGCCAGCAGCTTGGCCGGGACAGGGGGGAATTCACCCCTCCACTTT CASSLAGTGGNSPLHF TRBV5-1 - TRBJ1-6 TRBD1
TGTGCCAGCAGCCAAGGCCTAGACAGTCGCGAGCAGTACTTC CASSQGLDSREQYF TRBV3-1/TRBV3-2 - TRBJ2-7 -
TGTGCCAGCAGTTTAGGACCCAGGGGGCTTGGTGGCTACACCTTC CASSLGPRGLGGYTF TRBV28 - TRBJ1-2 TRBD1
TGTGCCAGCAGCCAGGGACTAGCGGGAGGGGGTGGGGCCAACGTCCTGACTTTC CASSQGLAGGGGANVLTF TRBV3-1/TRBV3-2 - TRBJ2-6 TRBD2
TGTGCCAGCAGCCGCTCATACGGGTGGAACGGGGAGCTGTTTTTT CASSRSYGWNGELFF TRBV27 - TRBJ2-2 -
TGTGCCAGCAGCGATAGAGGGACAGGGGGCTTTGACGAGCAGTACTTC CASSDRGTGGFDEQYF TRBV7-9 - TRBJ2-7 TRBD1
TGTGCCAGCAGCCAAGCCGGGAGGTACGAGCAGTACTTC CASSQAGRYEQYF TRBV3-1/TRBV3-2 - TRBJ2-7 TRBD2
TGTGCCGCCGGGGGGCCCGAGAACACCGGGGAGCTGTTTTTT CAAGGPENTGELFF TRBV10-3 - TRBJ2-2 -
TGTGCCAGTAGTATAGTATGGCGGAGCTCCTACAATGAGCAGTTCTTC CASSIVWRSSYNEQFF TRBV19 - TRBJ2-1 -
TGCAGCGCAAGTACGGGGATGAACACTGAAGCTTTCTTT CSASTGMNTEAFF TRBV29-1 few TRBJ1-1 -
TGCGCCAGCAGCTTTGTCGGGACAGGGATCTACGAGCAGTACTTC CASSFVGTGIYEQYF TRBV5-1 - TRBJ2-7 TRBD1
TGTGCCAGCTCACTGGGACAGGGGGCACGCTACACTGAAGCTTTCTTT CASSLGQGARYTEAFF TRBV18 - TRBJ1-1 TRBD1
TGTGCCAGTAGTATAAGGTCACGGGGGGGCTACAATGAGCAGTTCTTC CASSIRSRGGYNEQFF TRBV19 - TRBJ2-1 TRBD2
TGTGCCAGCAGCTTTTACACTAGCGGGAGATTTGGGGCCAACGTCCTGACTTTC CASSFYTSGRFGANVLTF TRBV11-3 - TRBJ2-6 TRBD2
TGTGCCAGCAGCTTCGGGACAGGGAGAAGTCAGCCCCAGCATTTT CASSFGTGRSQPQHF TRBV5-8 - TRBJ1-5 TRBD1
TGTGCCAGCAGCCAAGACCCAGCGGGAGCTAGCACAGATACGCAGTATTTT CASSQDPAGASTDTQYF TRBV3-1/TRBV3-2 - TRBJ2-3 TRBD2
TGTGCCAGCAGCCCCTTAGAGGCCAGAGAGACCCAGTACTTC CASSPLEARETQYF TRBV28 - TRBJ2-5 -
TGTGCCAGCAGCCAGGGCCAGGGAAAAGAAAAACTGTTTTTT CASSQGQGKEKLFF TRBV3-1/TRBV3-2 - TRBJ1-4 -
TGTGCCAGCAGTTTATTAGATGAGCAGTTCTTC CASSLLDEQFF TRBV12-3/TRBV12-4 - TRBJ2-1 -
TGTGCCAGCAGCGATGGACACCGCTCGGATTGGCAGTACTTC CASSDGHRSDWQYF TRBV9 few TRBJ2-7 -
TGTGCCAGCAGCCCGGTACAGCCTAATGAAAAACTGTTTTTT CASSPVQPNEKLFF TRBV7-9 few TRBJ1-4 -
TGTGCCAGCAGCGAGGCGGGGATCGAAGTCAGCTACACCTTC CASSEAGIEVSYTF TRBV9 once TRBJ1-2 -
TGTGCCAGCAGGAATAGACAGGGTCAAGGCACCGGGGAGCTGTTTTTT CASRNRQGQGTGELFF TRBV11-1 - TRBJ2-2 TRBD1
TGTGCCATAAACGCAGGGTCCGCGGGGGGAAACACCATATATTTT CAINAGSAGGNTIYF TRBV10-3 once TRBJ1-3 -
TGTGCCAGCAGCCGAAGGGGGGGCGGAAGGGCTTTCTTT CASSRRGGGRAFF TRBV11-2 - TRBJ1-1 -
TGCGCCAGCAGCCCCTCTCGTGGGAGAACTGAAGCTTTCTTT CASSPSRGRTEAFF TRBV4-1 once TRBJ1-1 -
TGCGCCAGCAGCTCCCAGGATTACACTGAAGCTTTCTTT CASSSQDYTEAFF TRBV5-1 once TRBJ1-1 -
TGTGCCAGCAGTACCGGGGGAGGCTACACCTTC CASSTGGGYTF TRBV6-5 - TRBJ1-2 -
TGCGCCAGCCAACGGCAGGATCACTACGAGCAGTACTTC CASQRQDHYEQYF TRBV10-2 - TRBJ2-7 -
TGTGCCACCGCAAAGAGGGGCAATCAGCCCCAGCATTTT CATAKRGNQPQHF TRBV28 - TRBJ1-5 -
TGTGCCAGCAGCGGGGGACAGGGTGCCCACGAGCAGTACTTC CASSGGQGAHEQYF TRBV5-5 - TRBJ2-7 TRBD1
TGTGCCAGCAGTTACGGGTTTCCGGGACAGTCCAACGAGCAGTACTTC CASSYGFPGQSNEQYF TRBV6-5 - TRBJ2-7 TRBD1
TGTGCCAGCAGTTTATACAGGGGGACCGAGCAGTACTTC CASSLYRGTEQYF TRBV12-3/TRBV12-4 - TRBJ2-7 TRBD1
TGTGCCAGCAGCTTGGGGTCGGGAGGGTTGACCGGGGAGCTGTTTTTT CASSLGSGGLTGELFF TRBV5-4 - TRBJ2-2 TRBD2
TGTGCCAGCATCGGCCCGACAGGGGAGAACACTGAAGCTTTCTTT CASIGPTGENTEAFF TRBV21-1 - TRBJ1-1 -
TGCGCCAGCAGCTTGGGATCTAGCGGGTTTTCCTACAATGAGCAGTTCTTC CASSLGSSGFSYNEQFF TRBV5-1 - TRBJ2-1 TRBD2
TGTGCCAGCAGCTTGGAAAGACTAGCGGGAGACCTCAATGAGCAGTTCTTC CASSLERLAGDLNEQFF TRBV5-8 - TRBJ2-1 TRBD2
TGTGCCAGCAGTATCCTAGCTACCCCGGGTACTAATAATTCACCCCTCCACTTT CASSILATPGTNNSPLHF TRBV28 - TRBJ1-6 -
TGTGCCAGCAGCCCAGTGTCCGCCAAAAACATTCAGTACTTC CASSPVSAKNIQYF TRBV5-4 - TRBJ2-4 -
TGTGCCAGCAGCTCGGGACAGTTGAACACTGAAGCTTTCTTT CASSSGQLNTEAFF TRBV5-4 - TRBJ1-1 TRBD1
TGCGCCAGCAGCCAAGATTACTCGGGCGGGGGTCAATACGAGCAGTACTTC CASSQDYSGGGQYEQYF TRBV4-3 - TRBJ2-7 TRBD2
TGTGCCAGTAAAATGGGACTAGCGGGGCACGAGCAGTACTTC CASKMGLAGHEQYF TRBV19 - TRBJ2-7 TRBD2
TGTGCCACCAGTGGAGGAGCGGCAGGGGATCAGCCCCAGCATTTT CATSGGAAGDQPQHF TRBV24-1 - TRBJ1-5 -
TGTGCTAGTGGTTTGGTACCCGGGGACTCTGGGGCCAACGTCCTGACTTTC CASGLVPGDSGANVLTF TRBV12-5 - TRBJ2-6 -
TGTGCCAGCAGCCAACCGGGACAGAACTATGGCTACACCTTC CASSQPGQNYGYTF TRBV4-2 - TRBJ1-2 TRBD1
TGTGCCTGGAGTGCCGTGGGGGGGAGCAATCAGCCCCAGCATTTT CAWSAVGGSNQPQHF TRBV30 - TRBJ1-5 -
TGTGCCAGCATGGGGGGGTTAGATGAAAAACTGTTTTTT CASMGGLDEKLFF TRBV6-5 - TRBJ1-4 -
TGTGCCGCGAGAAGACAGGGGGCCATAGGGGATACGCAGTATTTT CAARRQGAIGDTQYF TRBV6-5 - TRBJ2-3 TRBD1
TGTGCCAGCAGCGGTACCCCGGGACAATACTATGGCTACACCTTC CASSGTPGQYYGYTF TRBV6-5 - TRBJ1-2 -
TGTGCCAGCAGTTACTCGGACAGCTCCTACGAGCAGTACTTC CASSYSDSSYEQYF TRBV6-6 - TRBJ2-7 -
TGTGCCAGCAGTTACTCCCTAGAGACCCAGTACTTC CASSYSLETQYF TRBV6-2/TRBV6-3 medium-sized TRBJ2-5 -
TGCAGTGCTAGTATCGGGGCTAGCGGGGAAGAGCAGTACTTC CSASIGASGEEQYF TRBV20-1 medium-sized TRBJ2-7 TRBD2
TGTGCCAGCAGTTACGGGGAGTCGAAGACCCAGTACTTC CASSYGESKTQYF TRBV6-6 - TRBJ2-5 -